A selection of T cell receptor beta chains follows, all from one sample in a study of blood T cell repertoires in COVID-19. Sequenced by immunoSEQ multiplex PCR; TCRdb stores in-frame clones only, minus some. The sample shows over 200,000 clones, approximately 86% of them seen only once. Sequenced sample: peripheral blood. These receptors were collected from a woman in her twenties or thirties with COVID-19, enrolled during active disease. CDR3s include the opening cysteine and the closing phenylalanine or tryptophan.

v_gene: TRBV6-2/TRBV6-3
j_gene: TRBJ2-7
CDR3aa: CASSPQGSLYEQYF

v_gene: TRBV2
j_gene: TRBJ2-5
CDR3aa: CASSDSRGTGTQYF

v_gene: TRBV5-4
j_gene: TRBJ2-7
CDR3aa: CASSHPSGSYEQYF

v_gene: TRBV9
j_gene: TRBJ1-5
CDR3aa: CASSVGQGNQPQHF

v_gene: TRBV7-8
j_gene: TRBJ2-3
CDR3aa: CASSLDRLRTDTQYF

v_gene: TRBV7-2
j_gene: TRBJ2-7
CDR3aa: CASSLVTSGGAYEQYF

v_gene: TRBV19
j_gene: TRBJ2-7
CDR3aa: CASSRWEGLYYEQYF

v_gene: TRBV9
j_gene: TRBJ2-7
CDR3aa: CASSLQGHESYEQYF

v_gene: TRBV19
j_gene: TRBJ1-2
CDR3aa: CASSIGRGLNYGYTF

v_gene: TRBV4-3
j_gene: TRBJ1-1
CDR3aa: CASSQEQDTEAFF

v_gene: TRBV12-3/TRBV12-4
j_gene: TRBJ1-2
CDR3aa: CASSLDSAGGYTF

v_gene: TRBV5-4
j_gene: TRBJ2-3
CDR3aa: CASSAGTSGGDTQYF

v_gene: TRBV9
j_gene: TRBJ2-4
CDR3aa: CASSAGQGEFGVQYF

v_gene: TRBV18
j_gene: TRBJ2-7
CDR3aa: CASSPWGETYEQYF

v_gene: TRBV9
j_gene: TRBJ2-3
CDR3aa: CASSVEGDTQYF

v_gene: TRBV21-1
j_gene: TRBJ1-1
CDR3aa: CASSDIGRGRWTEAFF

v_gene: TRBV19
j_gene: TRBJ2-5
CDR3aa: CASSIDYRETQYF

v_gene: TRBV4-3
j_gene: TRBJ1-6
CDR3aa: CASSQGQIISPLHF

v_gene: TRBV24-1
j_gene: TRBJ2-1
CDR3aa: CATSDPGDVAGQFF

v_gene: TRBV14
j_gene: TRBJ2-7
CDR3aa: CASSQGVAGYYEQYF

v_gene: TRBV2
j_gene: TRBJ1-2
CDR3aa: CASKHPGAIYGYTF

v_gene: TRBV28
j_gene: TRBJ2-4
CDR3aa: CASSGSGSLKNIQYF

v_gene: TRBV6-5
j_gene: TRBJ2-2
CDR3aa: CASRGTRLTGELFF

v_gene: TRBV5-6
j_gene: TRBJ1-1
CDR3aa: CASSLNQGTMNTEAFF

v_gene: TRBV9
j_gene: TRBJ1-3
CDR3aa: CASSLEPGLLSGNTIYF

v_gene: TRBV5-1
j_gene: TRBJ2-7
CDR3aa: CASTDIHYEQYF

v_gene: TRBV5-5
j_gene: TRBJ1-6
CDR3aa: CASSLGGWSSYNSPLHF

v_gene: TRBV19
j_gene: TRBJ2-3
CDR3aa: CASSIMGGQGSNTQYF

v_gene: TRBV9
j_gene: TRBJ2-1
CDR3aa: CASSVASGSGPYNEQFF

v_gene: TRBV14
j_gene: TRBJ2-7
CDR3aa: CASSQEIMVGQGATLYF

v_gene: TRBV13
j_gene: TRBJ2-7
CDR3aa: CASSLRGPYEQYF

v_gene: TRBV28
j_gene: TRBJ1-4
CDR3aa: CASSFAGGSGVTNEKLFF

v_gene: TRBV14
j_gene: TRBJ2-1
CDR3aa: CASSHPGTGEGDEQFF

v_gene: TRBV2
j_gene: TRBJ1-6
CDR3aa: CASRGGSSYNSPLHF

v_gene: TRBV2
j_gene: TRBJ2-5
CDR3aa: CASRAGGGAMETQYF

v_gene: TRBV19
j_gene: TRBJ1-6
CDR3aa: CASSIRDISSYNSPLHF

v_gene: TRBV27
j_gene: TRBJ2-7
CDR3aa: CASSLGQIPYEQYF

v_gene: TRBV28
j_gene: TRBJ2-1
CDR3aa: CASSGQGPYNEQFF

v_gene: TRBV9
j_gene: TRBJ2-1
CDR3aa: CASSVEGGNYNEQFF

v_gene: TRBV25-1
j_gene: TRBJ2-7
CDR3aa: CASSRQGAFYEQYF

v_gene: TRBV5-1
j_gene: TRBJ1-1
CDR3aa: CASSLGQTEAFF

v_gene: TRBV6-5
j_gene: TRBJ1-5
CDR3aa: CASMMAGNQPQHF

v_gene: TRBV24-1
j_gene: TRBJ2-2
CDR3aa: CATSDLKGQNTGELFF

v_gene: TRBV5-1
j_gene: TRBJ2-5
CDR3aa: CASSLAREETQYF

v_gene: TRBV9
j_gene: TRBJ1-1
CDR3aa: CASSVGLGEGLNTEAFF

v_gene: TRBV19
j_gene: TRBJ2-2
CDR3aa: CASSIASTLGTGELFF

v_gene: TRBV10-3
j_gene: TRBJ2-1
CDR3aa: CAIRADSHNEQFF

v_gene: TRBV2
j_gene: TRBJ2-1
CDR3aa: CASSERETYNEQFF